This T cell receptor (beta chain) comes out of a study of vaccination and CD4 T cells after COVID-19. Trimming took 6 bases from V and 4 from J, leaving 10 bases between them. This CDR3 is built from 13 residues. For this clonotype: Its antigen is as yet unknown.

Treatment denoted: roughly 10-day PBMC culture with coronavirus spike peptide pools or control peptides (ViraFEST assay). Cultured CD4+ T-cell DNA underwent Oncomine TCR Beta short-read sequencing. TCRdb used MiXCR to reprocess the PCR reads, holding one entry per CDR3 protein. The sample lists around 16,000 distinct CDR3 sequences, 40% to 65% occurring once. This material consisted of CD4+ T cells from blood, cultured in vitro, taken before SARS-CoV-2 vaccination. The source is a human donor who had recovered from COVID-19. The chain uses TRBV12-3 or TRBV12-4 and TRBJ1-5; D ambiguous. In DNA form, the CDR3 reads TGTGCCAGCAGACCCACGGGGAATCAGCCCCAGCATTTT. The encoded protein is CASRPTGNQPQHF.